A selection of T cell receptor beta chains follows, all from one sample in a study of blood T cell repertoires in COVID-19. Only in-frame clones appear in the TCRdb table, and some are missing; sequencing was by immunoSEQ multiplex PCR. Counted here are 200,000 to 250,000 clones, 86% occurring once; the ten biggest clones make up roughly 12%. The sample comprised peripheral blood. The receptor set was obtained from an elderly man with acute or convalescent COVID-19. The CDR3 runs from the conserved cysteine through the conserved F or W. D genes are given only for firm matches. For some rows the clone size is stated as once, few or many, or as a class when expanded; others skip it.

>NA|TRBJ1-2|NA|TRBV3-1/TRBV3-2
CASSQATVYGYTF
TGTGCCAGCAGCCAAGCTACGGTCTATGGCTACACCTTC
>NA|TRBJ1-1|NA|TRBV28
CASSPYVRIGGTEAFF
TGTGCCAGCAGTCCCTACGTCAGGATAGGGGGCACTGAAGCTTTCTTT
>NA|TRBJ2-7|NA|TRBV3-1/TRBV3-2
CASSQDRNRQREQYF
TGTGCCAGCAGCCAAGATAGGAACAGACAAAGGGAGCAGTACTTC
>NA|TRBJ1-6|few|TRBV19
CASSIAVQARYSPLHF
TGTGCCAGTAGTATAGCGGTGCAGGCCCGATATTCACCCCTCCACTTT
>NA|TRBJ1-5|NA|TRBV27
CASSPREQGQPQHF
TGTGCCAGCAGTCCGCGAGAGCAGGGTCAGCCCCAGCATTTT
>TRBD2|TRBJ2-3|NA|TRBV20-1
CSASSGGKDTQYF
TGCAGTGCTAGTAGCGGGGGTAAAGATACGCAGTATTTT
>NA|TRBJ1-1|NA|TRBV12-3/TRBV12-4
CASSLTVNTEAFF
TGTGCCAGCAGTTTAACAGTGAACACTGAAGCTTTCTTT
>NA|TRBJ2-5|NA|TRBV19
CASSIAGETQYF
TGTGCCAGTAGTATAGCAGGAGAGACCCAGTACTTC
>TRBD2|TRBJ2-1|NA|TRBV15
CATSRDRGSYEQFF
TGTGCCACCAGCAGAGATCGCGGGAGCTATGAGCAGTTCTTC
>NA|TRBJ1-1|NA|TRBV6-2/TRBV6-3
CASSPQQGHRTEAFF
TGTGCCAGCAGCCCACAACAGGGCCACCGGACTGAAGCTTTCTTT
>NA|TRBJ1-2|once|TRBV28
CASSFPQTPYGYTF
TGTGCCAGCAGTTTTCCACAGACGCCCTATGGCTACACCTTC
>NA|TRBJ2-2|NA|TRBV14
CASSQVRVSGELFF
TGTGCCAGCAGCCAAGTTCGAGTATCGGGGGAGCTGTTTTTT
>NA|TRBJ1-1|NA|TRBV7-2
CASSTFSGWPEAFF
TGTGCCAGCAGCACGTTTTCGGGTTGGCCTGAAGCTTTCTTT
>NA|TRBJ2-7|NA|TRBV14
CASSTQTFYEQYF
TGTGCCAGCAGCACCCAGACTTTCTACGAGCAGTACTTC
>TRBD2|TRBJ2-2|NA|TRBV6-5
CASSYVGGASTGELFF
TGTGCCAGCAGTTACGTCGGGGGGGCCTCCACCGGGGAGCTGTTTTTT
>NA|TRBJ2-4|NA|TRBV2
CASSTIQQGHQAKNIQYF
TGTGCCAGCAGCACGATACAACAGGGACATCAGGCCAAAAACATTCAGTACTTC
>TRBD1|TRBJ1-1|NA|TRBV7-8
CASSLARVGRGKNTEAFF
TGTGCCAGCAGCTTAGCCCGCGTCGGCAGGGGGAAGAACACTGAAGCTTTCTTT
>TRBD2|TRBJ2-5|NA|TRBV27
CASSFLPITGGFETQYF
TGTGCCAGCAGTTTCCTTCCCATTACGGGAGGGTTTGAGACCCAGTACTTC
>NA|TRBJ2-7|NA|TRBV7-9
CASSLVPSARGDHEQYF
TGTGCCAGCAGCTTAGTTCCGTCTGCTCGCGGGGACCACGAGCAGTACTTC
>NA|TRBJ1-3|NA|TRBV15
CATSRQGRNSGNTIYF
TGTGCCACCAGCAGACAAGGGAGAAACTCTGGAAACACCATATATTTT
>TRBD1|TRBJ1-5|NA|TRBV20-1
CSASLGQGGQPQHF
TGCAGTGCTAGTCTCGGACAGGGCGGTCAGCCCCAGCATTTT
>TRBD1|TRBJ1-2|few|TRBV7-9
CASSFKGAGGYTF
TGTGCCAGCAGCTTTAAGGGGGCCGGTGGCTACACCTTC
>NA|TRBJ1-5|few|TRBV6-2/TRBV6-3
CASSYAREHQPQHF
TGTGCCAGCAGTTACGCCAGGGAACATCAGCCCCAGCATTTT
>NA|TRBJ1-3|NA|TRBV5-1
CASSLEAQVLVGNTIYF
TGCGCCAGCAGCTTGGAGGCACAGGTCTTGGTCGGAAACACCATATATTTT
>NA|TRBJ2-1|NA|TRBV12-5
CASGLTRTSYNEQFF
TGTGCTAGTGGTTTGACTCGAACCTCCTACAATGAGCAGTTCTTC
>TRBD1|TRBJ1-1|once|TRBV9
CASSPRQGSFTEAFF
TGTGCCAGCAGCCCCAGACAGGGTAGTTTTACTGAAGCTTTCTTT
>NA|TRBJ1-2|NA|TRBV10-3
CAISETAGNYGYTF
TGTGCCATCAGTGAGACGGCAGGGAACTATGGCTACACCTTC
>NA|TRBJ1-1|once|TRBV3-1/TRBV3-2
CASSQDTRGPPVVF
TGTGCCAGCAGCCAAGATACCAGGGGTCCGCCCGTAGTCTTT